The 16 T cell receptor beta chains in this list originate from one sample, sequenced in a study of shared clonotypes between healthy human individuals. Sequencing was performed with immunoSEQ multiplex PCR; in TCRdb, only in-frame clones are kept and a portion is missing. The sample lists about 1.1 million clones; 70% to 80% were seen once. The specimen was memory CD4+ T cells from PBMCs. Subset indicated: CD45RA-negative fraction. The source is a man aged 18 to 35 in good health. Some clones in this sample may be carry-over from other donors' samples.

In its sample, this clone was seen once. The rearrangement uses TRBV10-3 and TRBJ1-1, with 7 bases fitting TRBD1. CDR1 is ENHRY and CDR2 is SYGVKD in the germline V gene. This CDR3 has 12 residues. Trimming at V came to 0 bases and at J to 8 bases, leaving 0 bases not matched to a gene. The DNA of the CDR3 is TGTGCCATCAGTGAGTCGGACAGGGAAGCTTTCTTT. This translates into CAISESDREAFF.

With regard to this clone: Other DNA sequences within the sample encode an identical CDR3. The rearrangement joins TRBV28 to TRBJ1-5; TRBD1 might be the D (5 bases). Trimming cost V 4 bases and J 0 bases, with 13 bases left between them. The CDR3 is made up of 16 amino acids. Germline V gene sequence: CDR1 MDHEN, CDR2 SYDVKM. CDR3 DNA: TGTGCCAGCAGTTCTGACAGTTTAGCTAGCAATCAGCCCCAGCATTTT. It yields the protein CASSSDSLASNQPQHF.

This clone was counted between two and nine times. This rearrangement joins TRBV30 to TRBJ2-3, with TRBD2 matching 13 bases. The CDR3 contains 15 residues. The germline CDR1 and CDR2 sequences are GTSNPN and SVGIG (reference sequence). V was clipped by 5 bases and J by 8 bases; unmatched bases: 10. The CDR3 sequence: CAWDRGLAGSGTQYF. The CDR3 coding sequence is TGTGCCTGGGACCGGGGACTAGCGGGATCGGGTACGCAGTATTTT.

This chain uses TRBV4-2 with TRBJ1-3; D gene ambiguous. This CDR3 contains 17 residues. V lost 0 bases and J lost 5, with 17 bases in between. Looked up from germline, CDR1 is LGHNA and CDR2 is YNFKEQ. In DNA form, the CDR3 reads TGTGCCAGCAGCCAAGAAAGGGCCACGGTCACGAGAAACACCATATATTTT. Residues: CASSQERATVTRNTIYF.

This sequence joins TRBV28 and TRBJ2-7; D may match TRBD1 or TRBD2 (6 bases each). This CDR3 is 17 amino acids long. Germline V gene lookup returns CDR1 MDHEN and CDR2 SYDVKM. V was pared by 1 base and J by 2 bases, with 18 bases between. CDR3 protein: CASSLSPPRGLPYEQYF. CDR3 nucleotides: TGTGCCAGCAGTTTATCCCCCCCCCGGGGGCTCCCCTACGAGCAGTACTTC. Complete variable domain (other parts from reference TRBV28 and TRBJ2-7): DVKVTQSSRYLVKRTGEKVFLECVQDMDHENMFWYRQDPGLGLRLIYFSYDVKMKEKGDIPEGYSVSREKKERFSLILESASTNQTSMYLCASSLSPPRGLPYEQYFGPGTRLTVT.

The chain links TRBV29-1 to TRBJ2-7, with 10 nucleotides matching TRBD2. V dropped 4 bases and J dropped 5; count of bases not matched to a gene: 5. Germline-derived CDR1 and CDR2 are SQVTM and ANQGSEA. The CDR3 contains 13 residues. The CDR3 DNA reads TGCAGCGTTGGGGTAGCGGGAGGCCACGAGCAGTACTTC. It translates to CSVGVAGGHEQYF.

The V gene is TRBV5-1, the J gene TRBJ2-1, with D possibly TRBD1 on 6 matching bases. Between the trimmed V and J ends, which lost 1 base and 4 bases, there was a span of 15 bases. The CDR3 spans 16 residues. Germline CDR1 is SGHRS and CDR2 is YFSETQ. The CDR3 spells CASSLRSGTGYNEQFF. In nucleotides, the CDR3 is TGCGCCAGCAGCTTGAGAAGCGGCACAGGGTACAATGAGCAGTTCTTC.

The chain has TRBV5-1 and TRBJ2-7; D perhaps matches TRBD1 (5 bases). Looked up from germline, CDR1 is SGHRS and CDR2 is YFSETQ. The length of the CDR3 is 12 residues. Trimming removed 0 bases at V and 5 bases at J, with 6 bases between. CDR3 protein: CASSLEGNEQYF. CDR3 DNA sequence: TGCGCCAGCAGCTTGGAGGGGAACGAGCAGTACTTC.

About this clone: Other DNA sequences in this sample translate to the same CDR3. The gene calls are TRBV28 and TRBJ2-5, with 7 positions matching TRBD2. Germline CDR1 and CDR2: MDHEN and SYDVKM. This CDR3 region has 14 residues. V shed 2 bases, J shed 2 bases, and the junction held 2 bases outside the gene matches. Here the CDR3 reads CASSLPSGQETQYF. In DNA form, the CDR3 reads TGTGCCAGCAGTTTACCTAGCGGACAAGAGACCCAGTACTTC.

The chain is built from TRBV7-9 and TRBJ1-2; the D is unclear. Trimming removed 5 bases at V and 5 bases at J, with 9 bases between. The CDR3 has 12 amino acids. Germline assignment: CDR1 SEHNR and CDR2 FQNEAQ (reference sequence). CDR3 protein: CASSPTEYGYTF. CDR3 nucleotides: TGTGCCAGCAGCCCTACGGAGTATGGCTACACCTTC.

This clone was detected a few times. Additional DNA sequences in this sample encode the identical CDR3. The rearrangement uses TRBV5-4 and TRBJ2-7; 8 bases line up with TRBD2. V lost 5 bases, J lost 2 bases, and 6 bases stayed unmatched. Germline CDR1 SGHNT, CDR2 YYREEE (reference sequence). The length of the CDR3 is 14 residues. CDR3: CASSGGGRTYEQYF. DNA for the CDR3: TGTGCCAGCAGTGGTGGCGGGAGGACCTACGAGCAGTACTTC.

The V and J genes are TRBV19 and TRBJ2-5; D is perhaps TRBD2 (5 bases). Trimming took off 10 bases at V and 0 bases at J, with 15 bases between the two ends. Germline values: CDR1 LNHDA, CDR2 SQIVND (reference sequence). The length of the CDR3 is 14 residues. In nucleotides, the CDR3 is TGTGCCACCTCACTAGGCGGTTACCAAGAGACCCAGTACTTC. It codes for CATSLGGYQETQYF.

The CDR3 region has the DNA TGTGCAACTGGAGTCTTCTATGGCTACACCTTC. Its translation: CATGVFYGYTF. The V gene is TRBV30, the J gene TRBJ1-2; no reliable D call. Germline assignment: CDR1 GTSNPN and CDR2 SVGIG (reference sequence). The CDR3 has 11 amino acids.

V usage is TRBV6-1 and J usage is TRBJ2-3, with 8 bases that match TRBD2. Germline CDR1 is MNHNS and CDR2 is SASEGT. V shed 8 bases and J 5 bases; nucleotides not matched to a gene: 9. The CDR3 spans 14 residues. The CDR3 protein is CASCSGSPKDTQYF. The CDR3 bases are TGTGCCAGCTGCAGCGGGAGCCCTAAAGATACGCAGTATTTT.

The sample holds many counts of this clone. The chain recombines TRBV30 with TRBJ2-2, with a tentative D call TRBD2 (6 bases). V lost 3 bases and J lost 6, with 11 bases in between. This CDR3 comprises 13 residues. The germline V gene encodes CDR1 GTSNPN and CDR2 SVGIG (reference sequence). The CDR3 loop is CAWRTSGAGELFF. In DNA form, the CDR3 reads TGTGCCTGGAGAACTTCGGGGGCCGGGGAGCTGTTTTTT.

This CDR3 reads CASAGGNTGELFF. CDR3 bases: TGTGCCAGCGCAGGGGGCAACACCGGGGAGCTGTTTTTT. The chain uses TRBV28 and TRBJ2-2; 8 bases fit TRBD1. Germline CDR1 MDHEN, CDR2 SYDVKM. The CDR3 runs 13 residues. V shed 8 bases and J 2 bases; nucleotides not matched to a gene: 1.